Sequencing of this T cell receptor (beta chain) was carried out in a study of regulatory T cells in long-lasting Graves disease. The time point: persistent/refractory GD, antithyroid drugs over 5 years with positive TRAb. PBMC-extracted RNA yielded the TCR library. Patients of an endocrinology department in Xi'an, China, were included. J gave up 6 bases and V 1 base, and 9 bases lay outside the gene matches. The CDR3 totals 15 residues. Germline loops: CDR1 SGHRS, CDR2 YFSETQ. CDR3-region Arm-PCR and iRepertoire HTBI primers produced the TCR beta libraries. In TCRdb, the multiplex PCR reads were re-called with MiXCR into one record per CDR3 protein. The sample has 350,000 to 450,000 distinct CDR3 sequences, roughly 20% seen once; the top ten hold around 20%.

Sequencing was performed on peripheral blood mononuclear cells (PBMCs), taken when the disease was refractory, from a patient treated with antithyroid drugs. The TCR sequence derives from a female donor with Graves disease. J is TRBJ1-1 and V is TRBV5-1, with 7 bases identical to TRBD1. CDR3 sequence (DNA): TGCGCCAGCAGCTTGCTTGTTGGAGGGGGCTCTGAAGCTTTCTTT. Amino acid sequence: CASSLLVGGGSEAFF.